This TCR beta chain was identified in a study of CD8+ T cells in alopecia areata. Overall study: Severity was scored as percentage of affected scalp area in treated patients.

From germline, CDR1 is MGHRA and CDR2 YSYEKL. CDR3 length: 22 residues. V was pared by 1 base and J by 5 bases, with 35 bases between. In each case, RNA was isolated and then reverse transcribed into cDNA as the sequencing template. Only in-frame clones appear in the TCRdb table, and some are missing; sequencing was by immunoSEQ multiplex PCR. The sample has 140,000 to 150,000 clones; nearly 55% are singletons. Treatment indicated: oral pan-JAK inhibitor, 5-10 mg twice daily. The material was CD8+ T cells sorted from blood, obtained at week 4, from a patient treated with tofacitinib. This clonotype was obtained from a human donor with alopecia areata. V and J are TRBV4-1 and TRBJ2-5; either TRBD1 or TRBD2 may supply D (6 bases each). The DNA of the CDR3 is TGCGCCAGCAGCCAAGCCCCCCCGGATAATTACTATTCCTCGGGGGCTCAGGAGACCCAGTACTTC. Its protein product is CASSQAPPDNYYSSGAQETQYF.